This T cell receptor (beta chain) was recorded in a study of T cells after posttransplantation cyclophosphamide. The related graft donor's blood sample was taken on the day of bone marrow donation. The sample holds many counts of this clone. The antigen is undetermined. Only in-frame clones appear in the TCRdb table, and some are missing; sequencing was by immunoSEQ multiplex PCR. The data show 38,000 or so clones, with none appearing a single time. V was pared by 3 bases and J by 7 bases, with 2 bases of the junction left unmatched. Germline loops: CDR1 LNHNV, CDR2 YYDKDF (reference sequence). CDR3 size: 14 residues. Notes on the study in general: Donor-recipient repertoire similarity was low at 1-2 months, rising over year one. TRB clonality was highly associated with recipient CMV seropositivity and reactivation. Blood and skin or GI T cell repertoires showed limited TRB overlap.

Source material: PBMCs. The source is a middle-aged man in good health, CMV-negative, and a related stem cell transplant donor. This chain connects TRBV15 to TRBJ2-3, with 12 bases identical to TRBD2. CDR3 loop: CATSSLAGGYTQYF. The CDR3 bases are TGTGCCACCAGCAGCCTAGCGGGGGGGTATACGCAGTATTTT.